This passage covers 26 T cell receptor beta chains from one sample sequenced in a study of TIL therapy for anti-PD-1-resistant metastatic lung cancer. Noted time point: pre-treatment sample, taken before nivolumab and TIL therapy. The immunoSEQ assay was v3. Profiling relied on immunoSEQ multiplex PCR, and the TCRdb table lists in-frame clones only, not all of them. The sample records about 60,000 clones, over 75% being singletons. The sample here was blood, taken at baseline. The source of these receptors is a person between 25 and 79 years old with non-small cell lung cancer.

The chain combines TRBV27 with TRBJ2-4; the match to TRBD2 covers 8 bases. The CDR3 sequence is 14 residues long. Germline V gives CDR1 MNHEY, CDR2 SMNVEV (reference sequence). V was pared by 3 bases and J by 4 bases, with 2 bases of the junction left unmatched. The CDR3 region has the DNA TGTGCCAGCAGTTTTGAGCGGGGGAAAAACATTCAGTACTTC. Translating gives CASSFERGKNIQYF.

The V call is TRBV14, the J call TRBJ2-2, with 10 nucleotides matching TRBD2. CDR1 and CDR2 from the germline V gene are SGHDN and FVKESK. This CDR3 contains 16 residues. Germline trimming cut 3 bases from V and 3 bases from J; bases unmatched to any gene: 4. The CDR3 protein is CASSHLSGRDTGELFF. CDR3 nucleotide sequence: TGTGCCAGCAGCCATCTAAGCGGGAGGGACACCGGGGAGCTGTTTTTT.

V is TRBV9 and J is TRBJ1-1; possible D gene TRBD1, 5 bases. The CDR3 contains 17 residues. Trimming left V 0 bases short and J 1 base short, with 16 bases between. Germline V gene lookup returns CDR1 SGDLS and CDR2 YYNGEE. CDR3 sequence: CASSVGVGDLRNTEAFF. CDR3 in DNA: TGTGCCAGCAGCGTAGGGGTAGGGGACCTTCGGAACACTGAAGCTTTCTTT.

The chain couples TRBV19 to TRBJ1-5; TRBD1 aligns across 7 bases. The CDR3 covers 15 residues. V was pared by 5 bases and J by 3 bases, with 7 bases of the junction left unmatched. Germline values: CDR1 LNHDA, CDR2 SQIVND (reference sequence). The CDR3 loop is CASSPMTGTNQPQHF. In nucleotides, the CDR3 is TGTGCCAGTAGTCCGATGACAGGGACCAATCAGCCCCAGCATTTT.

The genes are TRBV5-1 and TRBJ2-1, with 10 bases aligning to TRBD1. Trimming took 3 bases from V and 3 from J; bases not matched to a gene: 3. CDR3 length: 15 amino acids. CDR1 SGHRS and CDR2 YFSETQ come from the germline V gene. As DNA, the CDR3 is TGCGCCAGCAGCTCCGGGACAGGGGACTACAATGAGCAGTTCTTC. Encoded protein: CASSSGTGDYNEQFF.

This rearrangement joins TRBV9 to TRBJ2-7, with a weak D call TRBD2 (5 bases). This CDR3 region has 14 residues. Germline V gene lookup returns CDR1 SGDLS and CDR2 YYNGEE. V was trimmed by 7 bases and J by 2 bases, leaving 16 bases between them. The CDR3 spells CASSGGPETYEQYF. CDR3 nucleotide sequence: TGTGCCAGCTCAGGAGGTCCGGAAACCTACGAGCAGTACTTC.

The chain joins TRBV7-3 to TRBJ2-6; 12 nucleotides agree with TRBD1. Germline V gene sequence: CDR1 SGHTA, CDR2 FQGTGA. Losses at the gene ends were 5 bases for V and 4 bases for J; bases not matched to a gene: 9. The CDR3 length is 18 residues. CDR3 sequence reads: CASSLQGQGADGANVLTF. The CDR3 DNA reads TGTGCCAGCAGCCTCCAGGGACAGGGGGCGGACGGGGCCAACGTCCTGACTTTC.

V gene TRBV6-1 combines with J gene TRBJ1-2, with 7 bases that match TRBD1. Germline loops: CDR1 MNHNS, CDR2 SASEGT. J gave up 3 bases and V 4 bases, and 11 bases lay outside the gene matches. The CDR3 is 16 residues long. CDR3 sequence (DNA): TGTGCCAGCAGTGGTACGACAGGGAAAGTTGACTATGGCTACACCTTC. Translation: CASSGTTGKVDYGYTF.

The gene calls are TRBV3-1 (or the pseudogene TRBV3-2) and TRBJ2-2, with 9 bases identical to TRBD2. CDR3 length: 17 amino acids. With 3 bases clipped from V and 2 bases from J, the junction kept 7 bases outside the gene matches. Germline-derived CDR1 and CDR2 are LGHDT and YNNKEL (reference sequence). This CDR3 reads CASSHKRGARNTGELFF. The CDR3, as DNA: TGTGCCAGCAGCCATAAGCGGGGGGCCAGAAACACCGGGGAGCTGTTTTTT.

This clone was seen more than once but under ten times. V is TRBV5-5 and J is TRBJ1-1; no clear D. Germline V gene data show CDR1 as SGHKS and CDR2 as YYEKEE (reference sequence). Trimming left V 6 bases short and J 1 base short, with 22 bases between. This CDR3 is built from 17 residues. Here the CDR3 DNA reads TGTGCCAGCACCCCGGGCAGAAATCGTATCGGGAACACTGAAGCTTTCTTT. Amino acids: CASTPGRNRIGNTEAFF.

This clone has a single count. V usage is TRBV28 and J usage is TRBJ1-1; D is unclear. Trimming took 6 bases from V and 4 from J, leaving 12 bases between them. In germline, CDR1 is MDHEN, CDR2 SYDVKM. The CDR3 sequence is 13 residues long. CDR3 nucleotide sequence: TGTGCCAGCAGCCGACCCCCGAGCACTGAAGCTTTCTTT. Translated, it gives CASSRPPSTEAFF.

The chain carries TRBV27 and TRBJ2-2; D is unclear. Looked up from germline, CDR1 is MNHEY and CDR2 is SMNVEV (reference sequence). V dropped 5 bases and J dropped 0 bases, with 4 bases sitting between them. The length of the CDR3 is 13 residues. CDR3 nucleotide sequence: TGTGCCAGCAGTCCATCGAACACCGGGGAGCTGTTTTTT. Translated, it gives CASSPSNTGELFF.

The V gene is TRBV24-1, the J gene TRBJ2-7; D possibly uses TRBD1 or TRBD2 (5 bases each). V was cut by 3 bases and J by 9 bases, with 17 bases left in between. The germline V gene has CDR1 KGHDR and CDR2 SFDVKD. The CDR3 totals 14 residues. The CDR3 bases are TGTGCCACCAGTGATCCGGGGACGGGCGTCGGGCAGTACTTC. Translating gives CATSDPGTGVGQYF.

In the case of this clone: The junction departs from the called germline gene at one end, perhaps through a read error. V is TRBV6-2 or TRBV6-3 and J is TRBJ1-3; D remains ambiguous. This CDR3 has 12 residues. Germline V gene sequence: CDR1 MNHEY, CDR2 SVGEGT. The DNA for the CDR3 is TGTGCCAGCAGTAACTCTGGAAACACCATATATTTT. It specifies CASSNSGNTIYF.

The rearrangement joins TRBV7-9 to TRBJ2-7; TRBD1 matches at 8 bases. The CDR3 contains 14 residues. Germline-derived CDR1 and CDR2 are SEHNR and FQNEAQ (reference sequence). With V trimmed by 5 bases and J by 4 bases, 7 bases remained unmatched. The CDR3 bases are TGTGCCAGCAGCCTCACGGACAGGGCGTACGAGCAGTACTTC. Protein sequence: CASSLTDRAYEQYF.

This clone has just one count. The V gene is TRBV12-5, the J gene TRBJ2-5; 9 nucleotides line up with TRBD1. CDR1 and CDR2 (germline): LGHNT, FRNRAP. V shed 1 base, J shed 4 bases, and the junction held 4 bases outside the gene matches. CDR3 size: 15 residues. The CDR3 reads CASGLGTGDGETQYF. As DNA, the CDR3 is TGTGCTAGTGGTTTGGGGACAGGGGATGGAGAGACCCAGTACTTC. The full variable domain, with the rest looked up from reference TRBV12-5 and TRBJ2-5, is DARVTQTPRHKVTEMGQEVTMRCQPILGHNTVFWYRQTMMQGLELLAYFRNRAPLDDSGMPKDRFSAEMPDATLATLKIQPSEPRDSAVYFCASGLGTGDGETQYFGPGTRLLVL.

CDR3 in DNA: TGTGCCAGCAGCTTGCAACGAACAGATACGCAGTATTTT. This gives the protein CASSLQRTDTQYF. The chain is built from TRBV7-8 and TRBJ2-3; D uncertain. The length of the CDR3 is 13 residues. The germline V gene encodes CDR1 SGHVS and CDR2 FQNEAQ. V was shortened by 3 bases and J by 3 bases, with 7 bases between the two germline ends.

The genes are TRBV5-5 and TRBJ1-3; perhaps TRBD1 as D (5 bases). Germline loops: CDR1 SGHKS, CDR2 YYEKEE (reference sequence). The CDR3 runs 15 residues. The germline V and J ends were trimmed by 4 bases and 4 bases, with 15 bases remaining between them. CDR3 in DNA: TGTGCCAGCAGCCTGCGGGGCGGCGTGGGAAACACCATATATTTT. This codes for CASSLRGGVGNTIYF. Using reference TRBV5-5 and TRBJ1-3 for the parts outside the CDR3, the full variable domain is DAGVTQSPTHLIKTRGQQVTLRCSPISGHKSVSWYQQVLGQGPQFIFQYYEKEERGRGNFPDRFSARQFPNYSSELNVNALLLGDSALYLCASSLRGGVGNTIYFGEGSWLTVV.

V gene TRBV5-1 combines with J gene TRBJ2-7; no definite D call. Germline CDR1 SGHRS, CDR2 YFSETQ. V shed 4 bases and J shed 3 bases, with 14 bases lying between them. The CDR3 covers 14 residues. CDR3 protein: CASSPGVAYYEQYF. The CDR3 DNA follows: TGCGCCAGCAGCCCGGGTGTTGCATACTACGAGCAGTACTTC.

The chain is built from TRBV27 and TRBJ1-6; D may be TRBD1 (5 bases). Germline V gene data show CDR1 as MNHEY and CDR2 as SMNVEV (reference sequence). This CDR3 contains 15 residues. The V gene lost 5 bases and the J gene lost 6 bases, with 14 bases spanning the gap. CDR3 DNA: TGTGCCAGCAGTCCGCTCGGGGGGGGTAATTCACCCCTCCACTTT. Amino acid sequence: CASSPLGGGNSPLHF.

The gene calls are TRBV7-6 and TRBJ2-3, with TRBD2 matching over 10 bases. CDR1 and CDR2 (germline): SGHVS, FNYEAQ. The CDR3 loop spans 17 amino acids. J was trimmed by 0 bases and V by 1 base; bases with no gene match: 4. The CDR3 sequence is CASSLVASGSSTDTQYF. CDR3 coding DNA: TGTGCCAGCAGCTTAGTTGCTAGCGGGAGTAGCACAGATACGCAGTATTTT.

This chain uses TRBV28 with TRBJ2-1; tentatively, D is TRBD2 (6 bases). Trimming shortened V by 5 bases and J by 9 bases, and 14 bases separated the two germline ends. The germline V gene has CDR1 MDHEN and CDR2 SYDVKM. This CDR3 is built from 13 residues. This CDR3 reads CASSPGGWGEQFF. The CDR3, as DNA: TGTGCCAGCAGTCCTGGGGGGTGGGGTGAGCAGTTCTTC.

The rearrangement links TRBV5-4 to TRBJ2-7, with D possibly TRBD1 on 6 matching bases. This CDR3 region has 15 residues. Trimming left V 4 bases short and J 7 bases short, with 21 bases between. Per the germline V gene, CDR1 is SGHNT and CDR2 is YYREEE (reference sequence). The DNA for the CDR3 is TGTGCCAGCAGCCAAACCGGGACATCATCCCCTGAGCAGTACTTC. It is translated as CASSQTGTSSPEQYF.

The gene calls are TRBV6-5 and TRBJ2-1, with TRBD2 matching over 7 bases. Germline values: CDR1 MNHEY, CDR2 SVGAGI. J lost 2 bases, V lost 7 bases, and 2 bases had no gene match. This CDR3 has 13 residues. The CDR3, as DNA: TGTGCCAGCATTCGGGGGGCCTACAATGAGCAGTTCTTC. The encoded protein is CASIRGAYNEQFF.

The chain uses TRBV7-9 and TRBJ2-1; D is unclear. Germline assignment: CDR1 SEHNR and CDR2 FQNEAQ (reference sequence). The V gene lost 6 bases and the J gene lost 6 bases, with 18 bases spanning the gap. The CDR3 loop spans 15 amino acids. The CDR3 bases are TGTGCCAGCAGTCAATTTCCCCTAGGTCGCAATGAGCAGTTCTTC. This translates into CASSQFPLGRNEQFF.

The rearrangement links TRBV7-6 to TRBJ1-3, with D unclear. This CDR3 is 14 amino acids long. Germline V gene sequence: CDR1 SGHVS, CDR2 FNYEAQ. The ends were cut back, 4 bases at V and 4 bases at J, with 11 bases in the middle. This CDR3 reads CASSYSGDGNTIYF. DNA of the CDR3: TGTGCCAGCAGCTATTCAGGAGACGGAAACACCATATATTTT.